The sequence of this T cell receptor beta chain was determined in a study of blood T cell repertoires in COVID-19. From germline, CDR1 is MGHRA and CDR2 YSYEKL. V lost 1 base and J lost 8, with 9 bases in between. The CDR3 spans 13 residues. Some clones are missing from TCRdb's copy, which holds only in-frame ones; the method was immunoSEQ multiplex PCR. This table holds around 80,000 clones, 70% to 75% found once. Of note for this clone: Other DNA sequences within the sample encode an identical CDR3.

Material: peripheral blood. The TCR originated in a man aged 45-60 years with active or convalescent COVID-19. The chain couples TRBV4-1 to TRBJ2-1, with a weak D call TRBD1 (5 bases). CDR3 DNA: TGCGCCAGCAGCCAAGTCGCACAGGATGAGCAGTTCTTC. Encoded protein: CASSQVAQDEQFF.